The 13 T cell receptor beta chains presented below share a single source sample, sequenced in a study of T cell repertoires in cytomegalovirus infection. No antigen has been assigned to these receptors. TCRdb reprocessed the reads with MiXCR, giving one entry per CDR3 protein. This table holds 900,000 to 950,000 distinct CDR3 sequences, about 33% found once. The sequencing here drew on cultured CD8+ T cells from PBMCs, taken from culture after CMV antigen stimulation. Receptors originate from a human donor in good health (CMV status not recorded). Some clones in this sample may be carry-over from other donors' samples.

This clonotype was recorded a few times. The rearrangement joins TRBV15 to TRBJ1-1, with D hard to call. The CDR3 extends over 12 amino acids. The V gene's germline CDR1 is LNHNV and CDR2 YYDKDF (reference sequence). V lost 2 bases and J lost 2, with 3 bases in between. CDR3 loop: CATSRQNTEAFF. The CDR3, as DNA: TGTGCCACCAGCAGACAAAACACTGAAGCTTTCTTT.

Many counts were recorded for this clonotype. J is TRBJ2-7 and V is TRBV28, with 10 nucleotides matching TRBD1. The CDR3 is made up of 14 amino acids. Germline-derived CDR1 and CDR2 are MDHEN and SYDVKM. Trimming cost V 6 bases and J 4 bases; bases outside gene matches: 6. The CDR3 is CASRGTGVFYEQYF. The CDR3 bases are TGTGCCAGCAGAGGGACAGGGGTATTTTACGAGCAGTACTTC.

This chain links TRBV9 with TRBJ1-2; no reliable D call. Trimming pared 0 bases from V and 2 bases from J, leaving 5 bases between. Germline loops: CDR1 SGDLS, CDR2 YYNGEE. This CDR3 has 13 residues. CDR3 sequence: CASSVVANYGYTF. The CDR3, as DNA: TGTGCCAGCAGCGTAGTGGCCAACTATGGCTACACCTTC.

This clonotype turned up a few times. The CDR3 sequence: CATPGGIEAPEAFF. CDR3 bases: TGTGCCACCCCTGGGGGGATAGAGGCCCCTGAAGCTTTCTTT. V gene TRBV6-1 combines with J gene TRBJ1-1, with D possibly TRBD1 on 5 matching bases. This CDR3 comprises 14 residues. Germline CDR1 is MNHNS and CDR2 is SASEGT. The ends were cut back, 10 bases at V and 6 bases at J, with 21 bases in the middle.

This clonotype was detected ten times or more. The chain uses TRBV7-2 and TRBJ2-5; D may correspond to TRBD1 or TRBD2 (6 bases each). Looked up from germline, CDR1 is SGHTA and CDR2 is FQGNSA. This CDR3 has 15 residues. Trimming took off 1 base at V and 4 bases at J, with 13 bases between the two ends. This chain's CDR3 is CASSLVRGPGETQYF. For the CDR3, the DNA is TGTGCCAGCAGCTTAGTCCGGGGGCCGGGAGAGACCCAGTACTTC. The entire variable domain, with the rest obtained from reference TRBV7-2 and TRBJ2-5, is as follows: GAGVSQSPSNKVTEKGKDVELRCDPISGHTALYWYRQSLGQGLEFLIYFQGNSAPDKSGLPSDRFSAERTGGSVSTLTIQRTQQEDSAVYLCASSLVRGPGETQYFGPGTRLLVL.

V usage is TRBV12-3 or TRBV12-4 and J usage is TRBJ1-1; 8 bases fit TRBD1. The CDR3 consists of 14 residues. V shed 4 bases, J shed 7 bases, and the junction held 8 bases outside the gene matches. Written as DNA, the CDR3 is TGTGCCAGCAGTTGGAATTCTGGACAGGGTGAAGCTTTCTTT. Amino acids: CASSWNSGQGEAFF.

J is TRBJ2-1 and V is TRBV6-1, with D unclear. Germline CDR1 reads MNHNS; CDR2 reads SASEGT. With 3 bases removed from V and 1 base from J, the gap between germline ends came to 7 bases. This CDR3 has 14 residues. CDR3 residues: CASSESRSYNEQFF. As DNA, the CDR3 is TGTGCCAGCAGTGAGAGTAGGTCCTACAATGAGCAGTTCTTC.

This clonotype has a handful of counts. The chain couples TRBV7-6 to TRBJ2-5, with D maybe TRBD1 (5 bases). V dropped 5 bases and J dropped 3 bases, with 13 bases sitting between them. The CDR3 is 14 amino acids. Germline lookup yields CDR1 SGHVS and CDR2 FNYEAQ. CDR3 residues: CASSRNLGEETQYF. CDR3 coding DNA: TGTGCCAGCAGCCGAAACCTAGGGGAAGAGACCCAGTACTTC.

This clonotype has more than one count but fewer than ten. The genes are TRBV4-2 and TRBJ1-1; D may be TRBD1 (5 bases). The V and J ends lost 4 bases and 1 base respectively, with 22 bases between them. CDR1 is LGHNA and CDR2 is YNFKEQ in the germline V gene. The CDR3 extends over 18 amino acids. CDR3 sequence reads: CASSLLLGEGPWNTEAFF. The CDR3 DNA reads as TGTGCCAGCAGCCTCTTACTGGGGGAAGGTCCTTGGAACACTGAAGCTTTCTTT.

About this clonotype itself: A much larger clone differs from this one at a single base, so this may be a read error. The chain recombines TRBV7-6 with TRBJ1-1, with TRBD1 matching 8 bases. J gave up 11 bases and V 7 bases, and 6 bases lay outside the gene matches. The germline gives CDR1 SGHVS, CDR2 FNYEAQ. The CDR3 extends over 11 amino acids. The CDR3 region is CASIGQGDAFF. The CDR3 DNA is TGTGCCAGCATCGGACAGGGCGATGCTTTCTTT.

This clonotype was counted only a few times. The rearrangement joins TRBV7-9 to TRBJ1-1; D possibly corresponds to TRBD1 (5 bases). This CDR3 comprises 15 residues. The germline CDR1 and CDR2 sequences are SEHNR and FQNEAQ (reference sequence). V gave up 5 bases and J gave up 5 bases, with 18 bases separating them. CDR3 amino acids: CASSPPLGRGTEAFF. CDR3 in DNA: TGTGCCAGCAGCCCCCCCCTAGGGAGGGGAACTGAAGCTTTCTTT. The variable domain in full, completed from reference TRBV7-9 and TRBJ1-1, reads DTGVSQNPRHKITKRGQNVTFRCDPISEHNRLYWYRQTLGQGPEFLTYFQNEAQLEKSRLLSDRFSAERPKGSFSTLEIQRTEQGDSAMYLCASSPPLGRGTEAFFGQGTRLTVV.

Only a few counts were recorded for this clonotype. V gene TRBV27 combines with J gene TRBJ2-3; D possibly corresponds to TRBD1 (5 bases). CDR1 MNHEY and CDR2 SMNVEV come from the germline V gene (reference sequence). V lost 4 bases and J 1 base, leaving 18 bases between the germline ends. CDR3 size: 17 residues. DNA for the CDR3: TGTGCCAGCAGTTCCCAAGGGGTTGTGTACGGCACAGATACGCAGTATTTT. It is translated as CASSSQGVVYGTDTQYF.

The rearrangement links TRBV10-3 to TRBJ2-7, with a possible D match to TRBD1 (6 bases). The CDR3 covers 15 residues. V lost 4 bases and J lost 0, with 13 bases in between. Germline CDR1 ENHRY, CDR2 SYGVKD. This CDR3 reads CAISGGPTNSYEQYF. CDR3 coding DNA: TGTGCCATCAGTGGGGGGCCGACCAACTCCTACGAGCAGTACTTC.